The 22 T cell receptor beta chains in this list originate from one sample, sequenced in a study of molecular identifiers for immune sequencing clone quantification. TCRdb re-called the PCR reads with MiXCR, one entry per CDR3 protein. The table includes under 650,000 distinct CDR3 sequences, roughly 21% detected once. Input material: naive CD8+ T cells from blood, with Jurkat cell RNA spiked in. Documented subset: FACS-sorted CD8+CD4-CCR7+CD45RA+ naive T cells. The receptors stem from a human donor in good health. Some libraries in this study had Jurkat cell RNA spiked in.

This clonotype was observed many times. The genes are TRBV12-3 or TRBV12-4 and TRBJ1-3, with D unresolved. With 6 bases removed from V and 0 bases from J, the gap between germline ends came to 6 bases. This CDR3 is built from 13 residues. CDR3 in amino acids: CASREGSGNTIYF. The DNA for the CDR3 is TGTGCCAGCAGGGAGGGCTCTGGAAACACCATATATTTT.

The rearrangement links TRBV27 to TRBJ2-1; D possibly corresponds to TRBD2 (5 bases). Germline V lookup: CDR1 MNHEY, CDR2 SMNVEV (reference sequence). Trimming pared 2 bases from V and 3 bases from J, leaving 17 bases between. This CDR3 spans 17 amino acids. In nucleotides, the CDR3 is TGTGCCAGCAGTTTAGATCCTAGCCCCCTCTACTACAATGAGCAGTTCTTC. This translates into CASSLDPSPLYYNEQFF.

This clonotype has just a few counts. V gene TRBV6-5 combines with J gene TRBJ2-7; TRBD2 aligns across 7 bases. Germline assignment: CDR1 MNHEY and CDR2 SVGAGI. CDR3 length: 16 residues. The V and J ends lost 5 bases and 3 bases, in that order; junction bases with no gene match: 13. The DNA of the CDR3 is TGTGCCAGCAGTCCCGGACTCCGGGGGGTAAACTACGAGCAGTACTTC. Protein sequence: CASSPGLRGVNYEQYF.

Comment on this clonotype: This may stem from a read error, because a much larger clone lies one nucleotide away. The chain employs TRBV13 and TRBJ2-3; a weak D match, TRBD1 (5 bases). The length of the CDR3 is 17 residues. CDR1 PRHDT and CDR2 FYEKMQ come from the germline V gene (reference sequence). The CDR3 DNA follows: TGTGCCAGCAGCTTAGGGTGGGGTCTAACAAGCACAGGTACGCAGTATTTT. Its protein product is CASSLGWGLTSTGTQYF.

At least ten counts were recorded for this clonotype. This chain uses TRBV4-3 with TRBJ1-2; no clear D. Trimming pared 3 bases from V and 4 bases from J, leaving 9 bases between. The CDR3 is made up of 13 amino acids. Germline CDR1 is LGHNA and CDR2 is YSLEER. In DNA, the CDR3 is TGCGCCAGCAGCCATGGAGCCTTCTATGGCTACACCTTC. Amino acid sequence: CASSHGAFYGYTF.

The table lists this clonotype with a few counts. The rearrangement joins TRBV19 to TRBJ2-2; D assignment may be TRBD1 or TRBD2 (5 bases each). This CDR3 region has 17 residues. V lost 1 base and J 5 bases, leaving 17 bases between the germline ends. Looked up from germline, CDR1 is LNHDA and CDR2 is SQIVND (reference sequence). DNA of the CDR3: TGTGCCAGTAGTATAGGGCTCGGGGCCGGGCGAACCGGGGAGCTGTTTTTT. It codes for CASSIGLGAGRTGELFF.

The chain uses TRBV27 and TRBJ2-7; possibly TRBD1 for D (5 bases). V lost 6 bases and J lost 7, with 16 bases in between. CDR3 length: 13 residues. Germline V gene lookup returns CDR1 MNHEY and CDR2 SMNVEV (reference sequence). The DNA for the CDR3 is TGTGCCAGCAGATCTGGGGTGGGGCAAGAGCAGTACTTC. Protein sequence: CASRSGVGQEQYF.

The chain is built from TRBV5-6 and TRBJ2-7; possible D gene TRBD1, 6 bases. V was shortened by 2 bases and J by 2 bases, with 11 bases between the two germline ends. Germline CDR1 and CDR2: SGHDT and YYEEEE. This CDR3 has 14 residues. CDR3 protein: CASSFRQVTYEQYF. The DNA of the CDR3 is TGTGCCAGCAGCTTCAGACAGGTCACCTACGAGCAGTACTTC.

This clonotype was observed at least ten times. V gene TRBV24-1 combines with J gene TRBJ2-2; tentatively, D is TRBD2 (5 bases). V lost 9 bases and J lost 6, with 13 bases in between. The CDR3 extends over 13 amino acids. Germline V gene sequence: CDR1 KGHDR, CDR2 SFDVKD. In DNA form, the CDR3 reads TGTGCCACCCAAGACCCGGGATCCGGGGAGCTGTTTTTT. This encodes CATQDPGSGELFF.

In regard to this clonotype: A much larger clone lies one base from this, so it may be a read error. The V and J genes are TRBV10-3 and TRBJ2-3; D possibly corresponds to TRBD2 (6 bases). This CDR3 has 17 residues. Germline lookup yields CDR1 ENHRY and CDR2 SYGVKD. Trimming left V 10 bases short and J 3 bases short, with 26 bases between. The CDR3 sequence: CATGGVGSSLGTDTQYF. The CDR3 DNA reads as TGTGCCACCGGCGGGGTCGGGTCTAGCCTTGGTACAGATACGCAGTATTTT.

This clonotype was counted many times. The chain has TRBV5-1 and TRBJ2-2; D unclear. The CDR3 contains 14 residues. V was trimmed by 2 bases and J by 0 bases, leaving 5 bases between them. From germline, CDR1 is SGHRS and CDR2 YFSETQ. The CDR3 region is CASSFDTNTGELFF. CDR3 bases: TGCGCCAGCAGCTTCGACACGAACACCGGGGAGCTGTTTTTT.

Comment on this clonotype: A much larger clone differs from this one at a single base, so this may be a read error. V usage is TRBV7-9 and J usage is TRBJ2-7; TRBD2 matches 11 bases. The germline gives CDR1 SEHNR, CDR2 FQNEAQ (reference sequence). The CDR3 is 15 residues long. V shed 5 bases and J 5 bases; nucleotides not matched to a gene: 8. The CDR3 here is CASSLVTSGTHEQYF. The CDR3 nucleotides are TGTGCCAGCAGCCTTGTGACTAGCGGGACCCACGAGCAGTACTTC.

The rearrangement joins TRBV29-1 to TRBJ2-1; D ambiguous. The length of the CDR3 is 16 residues. Trimming removed 6 bases from V and 7 bases from J, with 25 bases in between. Per the germline V gene, CDR1 is SQVTM and CDR2 is ANQGSEA. The CDR3 reads CSVRGNELRVWNEQFF. CDR3 DNA sequence: TGCAGCGTCCGCGGAAATGAACTCCGAGTCTGGAATGAGCAGTTCTTC.

This chain joins TRBV24-1 and TRBJ1-4; D is undetermined. The germline V gene encodes CDR1 KGHDR and CDR2 SFDVKD. Trimming removed 4 bases at V and 8 bases at J, with 10 bases between. The CDR3 consists of 13 residues. In nucleotides, the CDR3 is TGTGCCACCAGTGACCCCTCAGGCGAAAAACTGTTTTTT. It encodes CATSDPSGEKLFF.

This clonotype has ten or more counts. The chain recombines TRBV7-6 with TRBJ2-7; TRBD2 matches at 8 bases. Germline V lookup: CDR1 SGHVS, CDR2 FNYEAQ. Trimming removed 5 bases from V and 7 bases from J; junction bases left unmatched: 10. The CDR3 consists of 14 residues. The CDR3 region has the DNA TGTGCCAGCAGCCAACTAGCGGCGGGTCGGGAGCAGTACTTC. It is translated as CASSQLAAGREQYF.

A few counts support this clonotype. The chain couples TRBV3-2 to TRBJ2-7; TRBD1, the D gene given by the table, was not confirmed from the DNA. TRBV3-2 is annotated as a pseudogene. The CDR3 has 14 residues. CDR3 DNA: TGTGCCAGCAGGCCCCCACAGGATCTCTACGAGCAGTACTTC. Translation gives CASRPPQDLYEQYF.

This clonotype was recorded many times. The chain uses TRBV5-1 and TRBJ2-7; perhaps D is TRBD1 or TRBD2 (6 bases each). The CDR3 covers 14 residues. Deletions cut 3 bases from V and 2 bases from J, with 12 bases between. The germline V gene encodes CDR1 SGHRS and CDR2 YFSETQ. CDR3 region: CASSSPGEAYEQYF. For the CDR3, the DNA is TGCGCCAGCAGCTCGCCAGGGGAGGCCTACGAGCAGTACTTC.

As regards this clonotype: One base away lies a much larger clone, so this may be a sequencing read error. V gene TRBV7-9 combines with J gene TRBJ2-7, with D unresolved. CDR1 is SEHNR and CDR2 is FQNEAQ in the germline V gene (reference sequence). The CDR3 covers 13 residues. DNA of the CDR3: TGTGCCAGCATCTTAGTGACCGGTAATCAGCAGTACTTC. Protein sequence: CASILVTGNQQYF. The full variable domain, with the rest looked up from reference TRBV7-9 and TRBJ2-7, is DTGVSQNPRHKITKRGQNVTFRCDPISEHNRLYWYRQTLGQGPEFLTYFQNEAQLEKSRLLSDRFSAERPKGSFSTLEIQRTEQGDSAMYLCASILVTGNQQYFGPGTRLTVT.

The rearrangement links TRBV19 to TRBJ2-1; possibly TRBD1 or TRBD2 for D (5 bases each). Trimming left V 10 bases short and J 7 bases short, with 20 bases between. CDR3 length: 14 residues. Looked up from germline, CDR1 is LNHDA and CDR2 is SQIVND (reference sequence). The CDR3 here is CATIGAGGVNEQFF. The CDR3 nucleotides are TGTGCCACTATCGGGGCAGGAGGTGTAAATGAGCAGTTCTTC.

This chain connects TRBV9 to TRBJ2-1; TRBD1 matches 7 bases. V was pared by 3 bases and J by 4 bases, with 4 bases of the junction left unmatched. This CDR3 has 14 residues. Germline CDR1 and CDR2: SGDLS and YYNGEE. CDR3 region: CASSGRQGYNEQFF. Written as DNA, the CDR3 is TGTGCCAGCAGCGGGAGACAGGGTTACAATGAGCAGTTCTTC.

Remarks on this clonotype: A much larger clonotype is one base distant, so this may be a read error. The rearrangement links TRBV20-1 to TRBJ2-7, with a weak D call TRBD1 (6 bases). The CDR3 loop spans 13 amino acids. Looked up from germline, CDR1 is DFQATT and CDR2 is SNEGSKA (reference sequence). DNA for the CDR3: TGCGGTGCTCGCCGGGACACCGACTACGAGCAGTACTTC. It specifies CGARRDTDYEQYF.

There are many counts of this clonotype. This chain connects TRBV4-3 to TRBJ2-7; 10 nucleotides agree with TRBD2. With V trimmed by 2 bases and J by 3 bases, 4 bases remained unmatched. CDR1 LGHNA and CDR2 YSLEER come from the germline V gene. The CDR3 loop spans 15 amino acids. In DNA form, the CDR3 reads TGCGCCAGCAGCCAACTAGCGGGAGCCCTCTACGAGCAGTACTTC. Residues: CASSQLAGALYEQYF.